Shown below are 29 T cell receptor beta chains from a single sample sequenced in a study of blood T cell repertoires in COVID-19. Clones were read by immunoSEQ multiplex PCR, and TCRdb kept only the in-frame ones, dropping some. The sample yields about half a million clones, 70% to 90% seen once. The sample taken for sequencing was peripheral blood. The receptors come from a human donor in a cohort sampled during active COVID-19.

The rearrangement uses TRBV7-9 and TRBJ1-5; D is possibly TRBD1 (6 bases). Trimming pared 5 bases from V and 1 base from J, leaving 9 bases between. Germline V lookup: CDR1 SEHNR, CDR2 FQNEAQ (reference sequence). The CDR3 length is 14 residues. The CDR3 sequence is CASSAQGSNQPQHF. Here the CDR3 DNA reads TGTGCCAGCAGCGCACAGGGAAGCAATCAGCCCCAGCATTTT.

V gene TRBV6-5 combines with J gene TRBJ1-2; 9 positions match TRBD1. The CDR3 consists of 14 residues. Germline loops: CDR1 MNHEY, CDR2 SVGAGI. The ends lost 4 bases at V and 6 bases at J; junction bases unmatched: 6. CDR3 in amino acids: CASSWDRVADGYTF. Written as DNA, the CDR3 is TGTGCCAGCAGTTGGGACAGGGTAGCGGATGGCTACACCTTC.

This clone appeared a single time. This CDR3 is CASSPQGAQRGYEQFF. The DNA for the CDR3 is TGTGCCAGCAGCCCCCAGGGGGCCCAGCGGGGCTATGAGCAGTTCTTC. The chain links TRBV7-3 to TRBJ2-1; D is perhaps TRBD1 (8 bases). V lost 5 bases and J 8 bases, leaving 22 bases between the germline ends. The germline V gene has CDR1 SGHTA and CDR2 FQGTGA. There are 16 residues in the CDR3.

Concerning this clone itself: The same CDR3 arises from other DNA sequences in this sample as well. The genes are TRBV6-2 or TRBV6-3 and TRBJ2-2, with D perhaps TRBD1 (6 bases). The CDR3 has 15 amino acids. V was pared by 2 bases and J by 2 bases, with 9 bases between. Germline V gene lookup returns CDR1 MNHEY and CDR2 SVGEGT. The CDR3 reads CASSYGTTNTGELFF. The CDR3 DNA reads TGTGCCAGCAGTTACGGGACAACTAACACCGGGGAGCTGTTTTTT.

The chain carries TRBV19 and TRBJ1-1; D uncertain. This CDR3 spans 15 amino acids. The V gene lost 5 bases and the J gene lost 1 base, with 14 bases spanning the gap. Germline loops: CDR1 LNHDA, CDR2 SQIVND (reference sequence). The CDR3, as DNA: TGTGCCAGTAGTCCCCCGACGGAGTGGAACACTGAAGCTTTCTTT. It yields the protein CASSPPTEWNTEAFF.

This clone was detected a few times. V usage is TRBV5-1 and J usage is TRBJ2-3; 9 bases match TRBD2. The CDR3 extends over 19 amino acids. The V segment lost 0 bases and the J segment 2 bases; nucleotides outside the gene matches: 13. The germline V gene has CDR1 SGHRS and CDR2 YFSETQ. This CDR3 is CASSLALRGSGSPTDTQYF. CDR3 in DNA: TGCGCCAGCAGCTTGGCCCTTCGCGGTAGCGGGAGCCCCACAGATACGCAGTATTTT. Full variable domain (remainder filled in from reference TRBV5-1 and TRBJ2-3): KAGVTQTPRYLIKTRGQQVTLSCSPISGHRSVSWYQQTPGQGLQFLFEYFSETQRNKGNFPGRFSGRQFSNSRSEMNVSTLELGDSALYLCASSLALRGSGSPTDTQYFGPGTRLTVL.

The V and J genes are TRBV9 and TRBJ2-7; D unresolved. Trimming took 3 bases from V and 4 from J, leaving 20 bases between them. The CDR3 runs to 16 residues. Germline V gives CDR1 SGDLS, CDR2 YYNGEE. The CDR3 DNA reads as TGTGCCAGCAGCGCCTCCGGGTCTTTCCCCGAGTACGAGCAGTACTTC. Residues: CASSASGSFPEYEQYF.

The chain is built from TRBV5-1 and TRBJ2-1; 9 bases match TRBD2. V gave up 1 base and J gave up 7 bases; unmatched junction bases: 6. Per germline, CDR1 SGHRS and CDR2 YFSETQ. The CDR3 runs 15 residues. The CDR3 coding sequence is TGCGCCAGCAGCTTGAATCTAGCGGGACCTAATGAGCAGTTCTTC. This gives the protein CASSLNLAGPNEQFF. Based on the CDR3 plus reference TRBV5-1 and TRBJ2-1, the full variable domain is KAGVTQTPRYLIKTRGQQVTLSCSPISGHRSVSWYQQTPGQGLQFLFEYFSETQRNKGNFPGRFSGRQFSNSRSEMNVSTLELGDSALYLCASSLNLAGPNEQFFGPGTRLTVL.

The chain has TRBV6-6 and TRBJ2-3; 10 nucleotides agree with TRBD1. The CDR3 extends over 16 amino acids. Trimming cost V 7 bases and J 6 bases; bases outside gene matches: 13. The germline gives CDR1 MNHNY, CDR2 SVGAGI (reference sequence). CDR3 residues: CASIQTRDRGRDTQYF. CDR3 bases: TGTGCCAGCATTCAGACCCGGGACAGGGGAAGGGATACGCAGTATTTT.

The CDR3 DNA sequence: TGTGCCAGCAGCACGTTACTTGGTAGCTCCTACGAGCAGTACTTC. This translates into CASSTLLGSSYEQYF. This chain uses TRBV7-9 with TRBJ2-7; D not resolved. Germline loops: CDR1 SEHNR, CDR2 FQNEAQ (reference sequence). V was cut by 5 bases and J by 0 bases, with 14 bases left in between. The CDR3 sequence is 15 residues long.

The chain recombines TRBV30 with TRBJ2-1, with 7 bases aligning to TRBD2. This CDR3 is 15 amino acids long. Germline V gene data show CDR1 as GTSNPN and CDR2 as SVGIG (reference sequence). The junction had 16 bases not matched to a gene; V was cut back by 6 bases and J by 8 bases. The CDR3 protein is CACTVGAGAQYEQFF. In DNA, the CDR3 is TGTGCCTGCACTGTTGGGGCGGGAGCTCAATATGAGCAGTTCTTC.

The chain joins TRBV6-6 to TRBJ1-5; 7 bases map to TRBD1. The V and J ends lost 2 bases and 3 bases, in that order; junction bases with no gene match: 7. Germline V lookup: CDR1 MNHNY, CDR2 SVGAGI (reference sequence). CDR3 length: 16 amino acids. The chain's CDR3 is CASSYLQGGYNQPQHF. The CDR3 DNA reads TGTGCCAGCAGTTACCTCCAAGGGGGCTACAATCAGCCCCAGCATTTT.

This clone was detected only once. The rearrangement uses TRBV11-3 and TRBJ2-7; tentative D call: TRBD1 (6 bases). The V end was cut by 2 bases, the J end by 4 bases, with 9 bases between. The CDR3 is 13 residues long. Germline CDR1 and CDR2: SGHNT and YENEEA. The CDR3 nucleotides are TGTGCCAGCAGCTTAAATCAGGGGTACGAGCAGTACTTC. Translated, it gives CASSLNQGYEQYF.

This chain links TRBV30 with TRBJ1-2; D unresolved. V dropped 0 bases and J dropped 7 bases, with 15 bases sitting between them. This CDR3 is built from 14 residues. The germline V gene has CDR1 GTSNPN and CDR2 SVGIG (reference sequence). CDR3 residues: CAWSVQSVVSGYTF. CDR3 DNA: TGTGCCTGGAGTGTACAGTCGGTTGTTAGTGGCTACACCTTC.

The DNA for the CDR3 is TGCGCCAGCAGCCGGGAAGCTTCCCAGGGGGCATTACAGCCCCAGCATTTT. As protein: CASSREASQGALQPQHF. The chain carries TRBV4-1 and TRBJ1-5, with 8 positions matching TRBD1. From germline, CDR1 is MGHRA and CDR2 YSYEKL. V was pared by 4 bases and J by 7 bases, with 15 bases of the junction left unmatched. This CDR3 is 17 amino acids long.

This chain links TRBV24-1 with TRBJ2-1; 8 positions agree with TRBD1. This CDR3 has 19 residues. CDR1 is KGHDR and CDR2 is SFDVKD in the germline V gene. The junction had 17 bases not matched to a gene; V was cut back by 5 bases and J by 3 bases. The CDR3 DNA sequence: TGTGCCACCAGTGTCGCGAGTGGGGTAGGACAGGGAAGCTACAATGAGCAGTTCTTC. It encodes CATSVASGVGQGSYNEQFF.

The chain links TRBV30 to TRBJ1-5; 8 bases are a match to TRBD1. Germline V gene data show CDR1 as GTSNPN and CDR2 as SVGIG (reference sequence). The CDR3 extends over 13 amino acids. With V trimmed by 5 bases and J by 6 bases, 6 bases remained unmatched. The CDR3 here is CAWGTGAGQPQHF. In nucleotides, the CDR3 is TGTGCCTGGGGGACAGGTGCAGGTCAGCCCCAGCATTTT.

This clone was seen a single time. The V gene is TRBV7-3, the J gene TRBJ2-5, with 12 bases aligning to TRBD2. The CDR3 loop spans 14 amino acids. Germline V gene lookup returns CDR1 SGHTA and CDR2 FQGTGA. The V and J ends lost 5 bases and 5 bases, in that order; junction bases with no gene match: 3. This CDR3 reads CASSRTSGIETQYF. DNA of the CDR3: TGTGCCAGCAGCCGGACTAGCGGGATTGAGACCCAGTACTTC.

CDR3 region: CASSLGLSDYGYTF. DNA for the CDR3: TGTGCCAGCAGTTTAGGCTTGAGCGACTATGGCTACACCTTC. V and J are TRBV28 and TRBJ1-2; D not certain. V lost 2 bases and J 3 bases, leaving 10 bases between the germline ends. The CDR3 is 14 residues long. Germline CDR1 and CDR2: MDHEN and SYDVKM.

The chain employs TRBV5-1 and TRBJ1-1; TRBD1 is a possible D gene (6 bases). Trimming cost V 0 bases and J 6 bases, with 15 bases left between them. Germline-derived CDR1 and CDR2 are SGHRS and YFSETQ. This CDR3 has 15 residues. The CDR3, as DNA: TGCGCCAGCAGCTTGGAGACAGGTTATGGAGCTGAAGCTTTCTTT. This gives the protein CASSLETGYGAEAFF.

The CDR3 loop reads CASSDRGIFGNYGYTF. The CDR3 DNA follows: TGCGCCAGCAGTGATAGGGGTATTTTCGGAAACTATGGCTACACCTTC. V and J are TRBV10-2 and TRBJ1-2; D perhaps matches TRBD1 (5 bases). This CDR3 has 16 residues. Trimming removed 3 bases from V and 2 bases from J, with 16 bases in between. Germline V gene data show CDR1 as WSHSY and CDR2 as SAAADI.

The chain joins TRBV19 to TRBJ1-1; TRBD1 matches at 7 bases. The CDR3 length is 15 residues. Germline V gives CDR1 LNHDA, CDR2 SQIVND (reference sequence). J lost 1 base, V lost 4 bases, and 6 bases had no gene match. The CDR3 loop reads CASSTPRGQNTEAFF. As DNA, the CDR3 is TGTGCCAGTAGTACGCCGAGGGGGCAGAACACTGAAGCTTTCTTT.

The rearrangement joins TRBV5-1 to TRBJ2-2; TRBD2 aligns across 7 bases. The CDR3 consists of 16 residues. Trimming at V came to 0 bases and at J to 7 bases, leaving 9 bases not matched to a gene. The germline V gene encodes CDR1 SGHRS and CDR2 YFSETQ. The DNA of the CDR3 is TGCGCCAGCAGCTTGGTTGTTGCGGGAGCGGACGGGGAGCTGTTTTTT. Its protein is CASSLVVAGADGELFF.

The chain combines TRBV7-9 with TRBJ2-1, with TRBD2 matching over 12 bases. J lost 8 bases, V lost 8 bases, and 1 base had no gene match. CDR3 size: 12 residues. Germline loops: CDR1 SEHNR, CDR2 FQNEAQ (reference sequence). CDR3 DNA sequence: TGTGCCAGCCCTAGCGGGAGGGATGAGCAGTTCTTC. As protein: CASPSGRDEQFF.

The chain couples TRBV15 to TRBJ2-7, with no clear D. The CDR3 has 12 amino acids. Germline values: CDR1 LNHNV, CDR2 YYDKDF (reference sequence). V was trimmed by 2 bases and J by 6 bases, leaving 8 bases between them. The CDR3 loop reads CATSRPPSEQYF. CDR3 DNA sequence: TGTGCCACCAGCAGACCGCCCAGCGAGCAGTACTTC.

The chain couples TRBV30 to TRBJ1-3, with 7 bases identical to TRBD1. Losses at the gene ends were 2 bases for V and 0 bases for J; bases not matched to a gene: 7. This CDR3 is built from 16 residues. Germline V lookup: CDR1 GTSNPN, CDR2 SVGIG (reference sequence). The CDR3 DNA reads TGTGCCTGGAGTCTACAGGGGACGAGCTCTGGAAACACCATATATTTT. Encoded protein: CAWSLQGTSSGNTIYF.

The V gene is TRBV7-3, the J gene TRBJ2-3; 8 bases align to TRBD2. V was clipped by 5 bases and J by 5 bases; unmatched bases: 9. Germline values: CDR1 SGHTA, CDR2 FQGTGA. This CDR3 contains 15 residues. In nucleotides, the CDR3 is TGTGCCAGCAGCCTACGAGCGGGAGTTGGAGATACGCAGTATTTT. It is translated as CASSLRAGVGDTQYF.

The gene calls are TRBV10-1 and TRBJ2-7; no reliable D call. Germline-derived CDR1 and CDR2 are WNHNN and SYGVQD (reference sequence). CDR3 length: 14 residues. Trimming took 3 bases from V and 6 from J, leaving 15 bases between them. CDR3 loop: CASSEIRNSREQYF. CDR3 nucleotides: TGCGCCAGCAGTGAAATTAGAAACTCTCGCGAGCAGTACTTC.

CDR3 nucleotide sequence: TGTGCCAGCACCTCGGTGGGCAGCTCTAACTATGGCTACACCTTC. Translated: CASTSVGSSNYGYTF. The rearrangement uses TRBV28 and TRBJ1-2; no firm D call. V was cut by 7 bases and J by 0 bases, with 15 bases left in between. The CDR3 is 15 amino acids. Germline V gene data show CDR1 as MDHEN and CDR2 as SYDVKM.